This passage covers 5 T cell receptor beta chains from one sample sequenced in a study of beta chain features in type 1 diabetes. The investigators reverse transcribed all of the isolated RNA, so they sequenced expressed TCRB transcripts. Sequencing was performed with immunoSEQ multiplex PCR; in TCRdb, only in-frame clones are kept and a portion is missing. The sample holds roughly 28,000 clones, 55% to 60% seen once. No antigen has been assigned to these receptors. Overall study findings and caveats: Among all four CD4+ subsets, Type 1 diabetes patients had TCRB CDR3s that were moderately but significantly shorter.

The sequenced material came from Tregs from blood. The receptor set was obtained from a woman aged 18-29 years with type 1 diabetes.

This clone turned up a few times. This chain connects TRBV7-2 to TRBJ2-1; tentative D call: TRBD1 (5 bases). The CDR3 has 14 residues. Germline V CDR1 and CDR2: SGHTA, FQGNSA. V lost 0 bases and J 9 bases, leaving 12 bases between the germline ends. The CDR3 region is CASSLARDIGEQFF. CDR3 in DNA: TGTGCCAGCAGCTTAGCCAGGGATATAGGTGAGCAGTTCTTC.

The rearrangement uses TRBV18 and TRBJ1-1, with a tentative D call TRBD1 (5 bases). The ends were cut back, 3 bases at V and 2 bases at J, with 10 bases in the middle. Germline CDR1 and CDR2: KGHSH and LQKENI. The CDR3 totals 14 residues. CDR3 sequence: CASSPRTSNTEAFF. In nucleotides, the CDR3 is TGTGCCAGCTCACCTAGGACATCAAACACTGAAGCTTTCTTT.

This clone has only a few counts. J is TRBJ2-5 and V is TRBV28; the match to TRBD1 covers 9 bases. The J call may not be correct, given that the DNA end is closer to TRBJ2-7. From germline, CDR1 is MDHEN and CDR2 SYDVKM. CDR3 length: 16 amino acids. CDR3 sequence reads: CASTLPTTGGIGEQYF. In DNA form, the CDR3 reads TGTGCCAGCACCCTGCCCACGACAGGGGGGATCGGCGAGCAGTACTTC.

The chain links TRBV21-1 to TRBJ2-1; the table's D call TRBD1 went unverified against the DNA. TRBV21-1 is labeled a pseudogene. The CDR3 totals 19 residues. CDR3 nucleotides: TGTGCCAGCAGAGGACAGGGAGGACTAGTCGGGCCCAAGGGGAATGAGCAGTTCTTC. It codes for CASRGQGGLVGPKGNEQFF.

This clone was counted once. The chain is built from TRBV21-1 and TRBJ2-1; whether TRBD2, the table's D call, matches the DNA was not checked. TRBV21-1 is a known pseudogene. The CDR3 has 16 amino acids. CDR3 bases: TGTGCCAGCAGCTCTCGGACTAGCGGGAGGGTCGATGAGCAGTTCTTC. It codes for CASSSRTSGRVDEQFF.